These 6 T cell receptor beta chains came from one sample sequenced in a study of control samples from healthy donors and cancer patients. Measured with immunoSEQ multiplex PCR; TCRdb has only the in-frame clones, and not every one. Of about 100,000 clones in the sample, over 75% were seen once. Material for sequencing was blood. These receptors originate from a woman aged 50 to 65 in good health.

The chain employs TRBV12-3 or TRBV12-4 and TRBJ1-5; D is uncertain. V lost 3 bases, J lost 7 bases, and 10 bases lay in between. The CDR3 is made up of 13 amino acids. CDR3 nucleotide sequence: TGTGCCAGCAGTTTTTCTGGGAGGCAGCCCCAGCATTTT. It codes for CASSFSGRQPQHF.

V is TRBV2 and J is TRBJ1-6; D is perhaps TRBD1 (6 bases). From germline, CDR1 is SNHLY and CDR2 FYNNEI. This CDR3 has 15 amino acids. Trimming left V 7 bases short and J 9 bases short, with 19 bases between. For the CDR3, the DNA is TGTGCCAGCAACCCCCTCAGGGGAATTGGTTCACCCCTCCACTTT. Protein product: CASNPLRGIGSPLHF.

This chain links TRBV7-9 with TRBJ1-2; TRBD1 matches 9 bases. The trim removed 5 bases at V and 4 bases at J, leaving 14 bases unmatched. CDR3 length: 17 amino acids. Germline lookup yields CDR1 SEHNR and CDR2 FQNEAQ (reference sequence). The CDR3 DNA reads as TGTGCCAGCAGCGTAATAGACCAAGGGGACAGGGCCTATGGCTACACCTTC. Translation gives CASSVIDQGDRAYGYTF. Full variable domain (missing parts from reference TRBV7-9 and TRBJ1-2): DTGVSQNPRHKITKRGQNVTFRCDPISEHNRLYWYRQTLGQGPEFLTYFQNEAQLEKSRLLSDRFSAERPKGSFSTLEIQRTEQGDSAMYLCASSVIDQGDRAYGYTFGSGTRLTVV.

The chain links TRBV7-8 to TRBJ1-2; D gene uncertain. This CDR3 comprises 13 residues. The germline CDR1 and CDR2 sequences are SGHVS and FQNEAQ. V lost 3 bases and J lost 2, with 7 bases in between. CDR3 residues: CASSFRMNYGYTF. The CDR3, as DNA: TGTGCCAGCAGCTTTCGTATGAACTATGGCTACACCTTC.

V usage is TRBV3-1 (or the pseudogene TRBV3-2) and J usage is TRBJ2-7, with D tentatively TRBD2 (5 bases). This CDR3 is built from 16 residues. CDR1 and CDR2 from the germline V gene are LGHDT and YNNKEL (reference sequence). V shed 4 bases and J shed 0 bases, with 16 bases lying between them. The CDR3 DNA reads as TGTGCCAGCAGCCGAGCCCAGCGGATAAGCTCCTACGAGCAGTACTTC. This encodes CASSRAQRISSYEQYF.

V and J are TRBV19 and TRBJ2-1; no firm D call. V lost 5 bases to trimming and J lost 6 bases, with 5 bases between them. The CDR3 has 11 amino acids. Germline values: CDR1 LNHDA, CDR2 SQIVND (reference sequence). The CDR3 region is CASSLSNEQFF. The DNA of the CDR3 is TGTGCCAGTAGTTTAAGCAATGAGCAGTTCTTC. The variable domain in full, completed from reference TRBV19 and TRBJ2-1, reads DGGITQSPKYLFRKEGQNVTLSCEQNLNHDAMYWYRQDPGQGLRLIYYSQIVNDFQKGDIAEGYSVSREKKESFPLTVTSAQKNPTAFYLCASSLSNEQFFGPGTRLTVL.